This entry features one T cell receptor beta chain sequence. No antigen is known for it. Both RNA and DNA were isolated together from approximately 20-30 mg of bulk tissue that had not been sorted. Sampling of each tumor involved five separate regions. Over 75% of the cells were viable tumor cells in every tumor sample. These data originate in a study of tumor-infiltrating lymphocytes in primary liver carcinoma. Study observations and caveats: Tumors carried a top-250-clone fraction significantly exceeding that of blood (p = 0.039).

The CDR3 is 15 amino acids. The V gene lost 5 bases and the J gene lost 4 bases, with 17 bases spanning the gap. Total RNA amounting to around 540 ng was the source from which TCR beta cDNA was made with a constant-region primer. For TCR beta, libraries were produced by three nested multiplex PCR rounds using slightly modified ARM-PCR. TRBV1-TRBV30 forward and Cbeta reverse primers drove the first two roughly 10-cycle rounds. Each CDR3 protein gets one entry after TCRdb re-called the multiplex PCR reads with MiXCR. The profile covers about 74,000 distinct CDR3 sequences, with nearly 70% appearing a single time and around a quarter taken by the ten largest.

The TCR was taken from a man in his forties with primary liver carcinoma and hepatitis B virus infection. Specimen: liver tumor tissue from sampling region 4. The subset: tumor region T4, right-lateral pole. The rearrangement links TRBV12-3 or TRBV12-4 to TRBJ2-5; tentative D call: TRBD2 (6 bases). This CDR3 is CASSPRGLFGETQYF. DNA for the CDR3: TGTGCCAGCAGTCCAAGGGGACTTTTTGGAGAGACCCAGTACTTC.